This T cell receptor beta chain was captured in a study of technical replicates of blood from several donors. Here immunoSEQ multiplex PCR was the method, and the copy in TCRdb shows in-frame clones only, minus some. This sample has around 60,000 clones, with 80% to 95% found just once. This CDR3 comprises 17 residues. J gave up 7 bases and V 1 base, and 11 bases lay outside the gene matches. Germline V gene data show CDR1 as MDHEN and CDR2 as SYDVKM. The clonotype comes from a human donor in good health. Some clones in this sample may be carry-over from other donors' samples. The V and J genes are TRBV28 and TRBJ2-7, with 12 bases that match TRBD1. What was sequenced was PBMCs. The CDR3 DNA sequence: TGTGCCAGCAGTTTATACGGAAGGGACAGGGGGCCTCGAGAGCAGTACTTC. Protein product: CASSLYGRDRGPREQYF.